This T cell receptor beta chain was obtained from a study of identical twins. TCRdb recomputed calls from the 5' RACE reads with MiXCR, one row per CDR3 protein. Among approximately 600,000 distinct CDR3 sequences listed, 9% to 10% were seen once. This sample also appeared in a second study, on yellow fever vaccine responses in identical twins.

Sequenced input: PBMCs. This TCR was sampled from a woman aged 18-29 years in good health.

The CDR3 nucleotides read TGCAGTGCTAAATTGGGGAGGGCGGGGAACAATGAGCAGTTCTTC. Encoded protein: CSAKLGRAGNNEQFF. The gene calls are TRBV20-1 and TRBJ2-1; 7 bases line up with TRBD2. The J segment lost 5 bases and the V segment lost 4 bases, leaving 11 bases of the junction unmatched. There are 15 residues in the CDR3. In germline, CDR1 is DFQATT, CDR2 SNEGSKA (reference sequence).